One and the same sample provided the 10 T cell receptor beta chains below, sequenced in a study of metastatic and nonmetastatic thyroid tumors. TCRdb reanalyzed the PCR reads via MiXCR. The sample has 16,000 or so clones, 25% seen once. Thyroid surgery was performed in patients who had received no treatment beforehand. The sample consisted of adjacent normal tissue. All receptors derive from a female donor with papillary thyroid cancer or a benign thyroid nodule (not recorded which). Some clones in this sample may be carry-over from other donors' samples.

Points on this clone: Likely a read error: the CDR3 ends without its conserved phenylalanine or tryptophan. V gene TRBV12-3 or TRBV12-4 combines with J gene TRBJ2-5; D may match TRBD1 or TRBD2 (6 bases each). The CDR3 contains 15 residues. The CDR3 is CSSSLNWGAAETQYI. In nucleotides, the CDR3 is TGTTCCAGCAGTTTAAACTGGGGGGCTGCAGAGACCCAGTACATC.

This chain joins TRBV5-1 and TRBJ2-3; possible D gene TRBD2, 6 bases. With 3 bases removed from V and 0 bases from J, the gap between germline ends came to 17 bases. The germline CDR1 and CDR2 sequences are SGHRS and YFSETQ. CDR3 size: 17 residues. CDR3 amino acids: CASSSALSGYSTDTQYF. CDR3 nucleotides: TGCGCCAGCAGCTCGGCACTTAGCGGTTATAGCACAGATACGCAGTATTTT.

The table lists this clone with a few counts. The rearrangement links TRBV24-1 to TRBJ2-1, with D possibly TRBD2 on 5 matching bases. CDR1 KGHDR and CDR2 SFDVKD come from the germline V gene. The germline V and J ends were trimmed by 8 bases and 8 bases, with 12 bases remaining between them. This CDR3 region has 12 residues. As DNA, the CDR3 is TGTGCCACCACCGAACGGGGAGATGAGCAGTTCTTC. Translation gives CATTERGDEQFF.

This clone was detected a few times. The chain uses TRBV7-9 and TRBJ1-1, with D perhaps matching TRBD1 (5 bases). The germline gives CDR1 SEHNR, CDR2 FQNEAQ (reference sequence). This CDR3 is 12 amino acids long. The germline V and J ends were trimmed by 8 bases and 4 bases, with 11 bases remaining between them. This CDR3 reads CASRRRGTEAFF. DNA of the CDR3: TGTGCCAGCCGTCGTAGGGGCACTGAAGCTTTCTTT.

The chain carries TRBV20-1 and TRBJ2-1, with 7 nucleotides matching TRBD2. The CDR3 spans 17 residues. The V and J ends lost 0 bases and 8 bases, in that order; junction bases with no gene match: 16. Germline V gene lookup returns CDR1 DFQATT and CDR2 SNEGSKA (reference sequence). As DNA, the CDR3 is TGCAGTGCTAGAGATCTTGCTAGCGGAGGTAGTATGTATGAGCAGTTCTTC. It encodes CSARDLASGGSMYEQFF.

V is TRBV7-2 and J is TRBJ1-2; D may be TRBD1 (5 bases). The V gene lost 5 bases and the J gene lost 8 bases, with 15 bases spanning the gap. The CDR3 sequence is 13 residues long. The V gene's germline CDR1 is SGHTA and CDR2 FQGNSA. The CDR3 DNA reads as TGTGCCAGCAGCCCGACAGTTCGGCAGGGCTACACCTTC. Residues: CASSPTVRQGYTF.

This clone was counted between two and nine times. DNA of the CDR3: TGTGCCAGCATCCGGGATTTAACACGATCTGAAGCTTTCTTT. Its protein is CASIRDLTRSEAFF. The chain has TRBV6-1 and TRBJ1-1; D not certain. The CDR3 loop spans 14 amino acids. V was shortened by 7 bases and J by 6 bases, with 18 bases between the two germline ends. CDR1 and CDR2 (germline): MNHNS, SASEGT.

The rearrangement uses TRBV6-1 and TRBJ1-1, with TRBD1 identical over 10 bases. Germline V gene data show CDR1 as MNHNS and CDR2 as SASEGT. V shed 10 bases, J shed 3 bases, and the junction held 8 bases outside the gene matches. This CDR3 is built from 14 residues. The CDR3 region is CATGQGGIDTEAFF. The CDR3 nucleotides are TGTGCCACCGGACAGGGGGGAATAGACACTGAAGCTTTCTTT.

The V and J genes are TRBV12-3 or TRBV12-4 and TRBJ2-5, with D perhaps TRBD1 (6 bases). This CDR3 comprises 14 residues. V was shortened by 6 bases and J by 0 bases, with 11 bases between the two germline ends. CDR3 bases: TGTGCCAGCAGCAGGACAGCCTACCAAGAGACCCAGTACTTC. Translation gives CASSRTAYQETQYF.

Ten or more counts support this clone. A much larger clone sits a single nucleotide away, making a read error possible. The same CDR3 also results from other DNA sequences found in this sample. The chain links TRBV7-2 to TRBJ2-5; 10 bases align to TRBD2. Germline loops: CDR1 SGHTA, CDR2 FQGNSA. CDR3 length: 17 amino acids. The CDR3 region is CVSSYNIPSGSGETQYF. CDR3 nucleotides: TGTGTCAGCAGCTATAATATTCCTAGCGGGAGTGGGGAGACCCAGTACTTC.